The clone carrying this T cell receptor beta chain was seen a single time. Clones were read by immunoSEQ multiplex PCR, and TCRdb kept only the in-frame ones, dropping some. The sample yields 90,000 to 130,000 clones, about four fifths seen once. V dropped 4 bases and J dropped 6; count of bases not matched to a gene: 17. The CDR3 contains 19 residues. Germline values: CDR1 KGHSH, CDR2 LQKENI. This specimen comes from a study of radiotherapy plus CTLA-4 blockade in lung cancer. The starting material was peripheral blood, obtained from a patient treated with radiotherapy plus ipilimumab. The J gene is TRBJ1-4, the V gene TRBV18; 10 nucleotides align to TRBD1. This clonotype was obtained from a human donor with non-small cell lung cancer that progressed on radiotherapy plus ipilimumab. Some clones in this sample may be carry-over from other donors' samples. CDR3 in DNA: TGTGCCAGCTCACTACAACGGGACAGGGGAATTATATCGTATGAAAAACTGTTTTTT. It is translated as CASSLQRDRGIISYEKLFF.